This T cell receptor beta chain is from a study of neurological immune-mediated disorders. Each CDR3 protein gets one entry after TCRdb re-called the 5' RACE reads with MiXCR. The data show roughly 28,000 distinct CDR3 sequences, approximately 12% seen once. Unsorted libraries came from 2 million PBMCs stored at -80 °C. Trimming at V came to 5 bases and at J to 5 bases, leaving 7 bases not matched to a gene. Germline V CDR1 and CDR2: SGHTA, FQGNSA. This CDR3 has 15 residues. This clonotype was recorded at least ten times. This TCR came from a man aged 55 to 70 in good health. The genes are TRBV7-2 and TRBJ2-2; 8 bases match TRBD1. Sequencing was carried out using PBMCs. DNA for the CDR3: TGTGCCAGCAGCGCTGACAGGGGTGAGACCGGGGAGCTGTTTTTT. Translating it yields CASSADRGETGELFF.